This T cell receptor (beta chain) originates from a study of shared clonotypes between healthy human individuals (dated by TCRdb to about 2020). General notes on the study: The cohort included a few men and a couple of women between 18 and 49 years of age. For each donor, CD4 naive and CD4 memory were each run on three plates, CD8 naive on two plates, and CD8 memory on one plate. To estimate repertoire size and how much clonotype sharing occurs between individuals, the study deeply sequenced the blood TCR repertoires of several healthy adults. Libraries were prepared and TCR repertoires were sequenced by different laboratories using diverse techniques, in order to increase sequencing depth and limit assay-specific biases. Between about 0.85 and 8.9 billion PBMCs per donor were obtained by leukapheresis.

Using the deep immunoSEQ assay, TCR CDR3 regions were amplified from genomic DNA by multiplex PCR. Extracted genomic DNA from each cell subset was distributed evenly across all wells of several immunoSEQ 96-well plates, and each plate was treated as a replicate. For sorted subsets, roughly 200 ng genomic DNA, equal to 30,000 to 35,000 T cell genomes, was loaded into each replicate PCR. The purified libraries were quantified using a Qubit 3.0 fluorometer, sized with a Bioanalyzer 2100, and then quantified again using the KAPA Library Quantification kit. Each immunoSEQ 96-well plate was sequenced on its own single-read 150-cycle Illumina NextSeq 550 flow cell. The original methods were these. The immunoSEQ output contained only junctional sequences without quality scores, so filtering could not match that applied to full-length reads. To assign V/J genes and CDR3, sequences were annotated against IMGT germline references using PyIR, a Python wrapper for IgBLAST v1.9. Any read was removed if the V/J assignment was weak (E-value above 1e-6), the CDR3 was missing, or the read contained stop codons, out-of-frame junctions, or ambiguous translated residues. V3J clonotypes were defined as sequences sharing the same inferred V gene, J gene, and CDR3 amino acid sequence. To compute the percentage overlap between repertoires, the number of shared unique clonotypes was divided by the size of the smaller repertoire. Repertoire richness was assessed with RTK rarefaction, the Chao1 estimator, and Recon v2.1 estimates of unobserved clonotypes. For all TCRbeta clonotypes obtained by the gDNA method from a few donors, generation probabilities were computed with OLGA. Here the immuneACCESS table is served through TCRdb, limited to in-frame sequences with V and J called. Missing clones are a known gap in these copies; in checked studies unresolved V genes cover under half, and the rest lacks a known reason. V and J calls and clone size are given by that table; D and trimming were obtained from the DNA. This sample holds about 2.2 million clones; over 85% were observed only once. The top ten constitute about 1.7% of the sample.

Study-wide findings and limitations: Naive subsets generally had larger estimated clonotype richness than memory subsets did. The small number of donors limited the genetic and exposure-history diversity represented. Higher generation probabilities were observed for clonotypes shared by all four sorted-subset donors than for non-shared clonotypes. Sharing across four donors was observed for about 5% of naive CD4, 3% to 3.5% of naive CD8, roughly 2.4% of memory CD4, and around 0.4% of memory CD8 clonotypes. Based on pairwise subsampling, the degree of clonotype sharing among donors was expected to be affected by sequencing depth. Rarefaction of sorted-subset datasets indicated incomplete sequencing despite the large sequencing depth. Sampling was restricted to blood, and TCR repertoires in tissue are likely to differ from TCR repertoires in blood.

With regard to this clone: Its antigen is currently not known. No much larger clonotype is one base removed from it; base qualities were not supplied.

CDR1 is given as MGHRA and CDR2 as YSYEKL, both from the germline V gene. Compared with germline, V lacks 1 base and J lacks 6 bases; bases without a gene match: 7. From cysteine to phenylalanine, the CDR3 is 15 amino acids long. Of the read, only the CDR3 DNA is kept; its 45 bases are in frame from base 1. CD8 naive samples were CD45RO-negative cells positively selected for CCR7, giving a CD45RA+CCR7+ population that excluded TemRA cells. The donors were healthy, HIV-negative adults with no recently reported acute infections or vaccinations. Every donor was a Caucasian adult residing in Nashville, Tennessee, USA. Blood was obtained by leukapheresis, after which PBMCs were separated by Ficoll-Histopaque density gradient centrifugation and cryopreserved in liquid nitrogen vapor phase. Purity and quantity of every magnetically sorted T cell population were checked by analytical flow cytometry. Genomic DNA was isolated from every sorted fraction and measured by UV absorbance on a Nanodrop 2000c.

The sequence joins TRBV4-1 to TRBJ1-2; 8 central bases correspond to TRBD1. Input material: naive CD8+ T cells from PBMCs. The cell subset or site label here, explained by the study, means: CD45RA+CCR7+. The TCR was taken from a man between 18 and 29 years old in good health. Some clones in this sample may be carry-over from other donors' samples. Read as DNA, the sequence is TGCGCCAGCAGCCAAGGGACAGGGCCCGAAGATGGCTACACCTTC. Its translation is CASSQGTGPEDGYTF.